What follows are 16 T cell receptor beta chains derived from one specimen sequenced in a study of Ad26.COV2.S vaccination and SARS-CoV-2 variants. Only in-frame clones appear in the TCRdb table, and some are missing; sequencing was by immunoSEQ multiplex PCR. Among roughly 400,000 clones listed, approximately 90% were seen once. The treatment denotes: over 15 received Ad26.COV2.S at low or high dose, single or two shots; several received placebo; per-sample allocation not given. Following the first vaccine or placebo injection, samples were taken on day 63. Specimen: peripheral blood, collected in a trial of Ad26.COV2.S vaccine versus placebo. Source of these receptors: a person aged 18-65 years who received the Ad26.COV2.S COVID-19 vaccine or a placebo.

This clone is a singleton in its sample. This sample includes further DNA sequences coding for the same CDR3. The chain carries TRBV19 and TRBJ2-7; the D is unclear. The V end lost 5 bases, the J end lost 3 bases, and 8 bases lay between the germline ends. This CDR3 is 12 amino acids long. Germline V gene lookup returns CDR1 LNHDA and CDR2 SQIVND (reference sequence). The DNA of the CDR3 is TGTGCCAGTAGTCCCCAAGGCTACGAGCAGTACTTC. Its translation: CASSPQGYEQYF.

This clone was detected only a few times. The chain employs TRBV13 and TRBJ2-5; 12 positions match TRBD2. CDR1 and CDR2 from the germline V gene are PRHDT and FYEKMQ (reference sequence). This CDR3 contains 20 residues. The trim removed 1 base at V and 1 base at J, leaving 13 bases unmatched. CDR3 sequence: CASSLALWTSGVESQETQYF. The CDR3 bases are TGTGCCAGCAGCTTAGCCCTGTGGACTAGCGGGGTAGAAAGCCAAGAGACCCAGTACTTC.

The rearrangement uses TRBV10-1 and TRBJ1-1; a possible D gene is TRBD1 (5 bases). This CDR3 comprises 14 residues. With 0 bases removed from V and 4 bases from J, the gap between germline ends came to 9 bases. CDR1 is WNHNN, CDR2 SYGVQD, per germline (reference sequence). In nucleotides, the CDR3 is TGCGCCAGCAGTGAGTCAGGAGGGGTCACTGAAGCTTTCTTT. It specifies CASSESGGVTEAFF.

The V and J genes are TRBV12-3 or TRBV12-4 and TRBJ1-2; the D is unclear. V gave up 3 bases and J gave up 6 bases, with 8 bases separating them. CDR3 size: 12 residues. Here the CDR3 DNA reads TGTGCCAGCAGTTTCCCCGGGAATGGCTACACCTTC. It specifies CASSFPGNGYTF.

The rearrangement joins TRBV27 to TRBJ1-1; D remains ambiguous. The germline V and J ends were trimmed by 3 bases and 0 bases, with 5 bases remaining between them. The germline gives CDR1 MNHEY, CDR2 SMNVEV (reference sequence). The CDR3 loop spans 13 amino acids. In DNA form, the CDR3 reads TGTGCCAGCAGTTTCGGAATGAACACTGAAGCTTTCTTT. It codes for CASSFGMNTEAFF.

The V and J genes are TRBV28 and TRBJ1-6; no definite D call. The CDR3 extends over 15 amino acids. Trimming cost V 4 bases and J 7 bases, with 14 bases left between them. The germline V gene encodes CDR1 MDHEN and CDR2 SYDVKM. The CDR3 loop is CASSSGEKGNSPLHF. The CDR3 region has the DNA TGTGCCAGCAGTTCCGGAGAAAAAGGGAATTCACCCCTCCACTTT.

The V and J genes are TRBV4-3 and TRBJ1-2; 7 bases are shared with TRBD1. This CDR3 has 17 amino acids. CDR1 and CDR2 from the germline V gene are LGHNA and YSLEER. Losses at the gene ends were 0 bases for V and 3 bases for J; bases not matched to a gene: 10. The CDR3 DNA reads TGCGCCAGCAGCCAAGATCGTCTAGGGGGCGCGTACTATGGCTACACCTTC. It yields the protein CASSQDRLGGAYYGYTF.

The chain employs TRBV3-1 (or the pseudogene TRBV3-2) and TRBJ2-3; 7 bases map to TRBD2. Trimming removed 4 bases from V and 4 bases from J; junction bases left unmatched: 17. The CDR3 contains 18 residues. Per the germline V gene, CDR1 is LGHDT and CDR2 is YNNKEL (reference sequence). CDR3 amino acids: CASSPWGGRARFADTQYF. CDR3 nucleotide sequence: TGTGCCAGCAGCCCCTGGGGGGGACGAGCAAGATTTGCAGATACGCAGTATTTT.

The chain links TRBV6-5 to TRBJ1-2; perhaps TRBD1 as D (6 bases). The germline V gene encodes CDR1 MNHEY and CDR2 SVGAGI. The CDR3 spans 14 residues. V lost 6 bases and J lost 2, with 13 bases in between. CDR3 nucleotides: TGTGCCAGCAGCCCCGGACAGAAGAACTATGGCTACACCTTC. This encodes CASSPGQKNYGYTF.

The rearrangement joins TRBV30 to TRBJ1-5; D is unresolved. Looked up from germline, CDR1 is GTSNPN and CDR2 is SVGIG (reference sequence). This CDR3 region has 15 residues. The V and J ends lost 0 bases and 2 bases respectively, with 11 bases between them. CDR3 protein: CAWSVGGNGNQPQHF. The CDR3 DNA follows: TGTGCCTGGAGTGTAGGAGGGAACGGCAATCAGCCCCAGCATTTT.

V gene TRBV6-5 combines with J gene TRBJ2-3; 7 nucleotides agree with TRBD1. The V and J ends lost 2 bases and 0 bases, in that order; junction bases with no gene match: 2. The length of the CDR3 is 15 residues. Per germline, CDR1 MNHEY and CDR2 SVGAGI. The CDR3 DNA reads as TGTGCCAGCAGTTACGTAGGGGGCAGCACAGATACGCAGTATTTT. Translation gives CASSYVGGSTDTQYF.

The chain recombines TRBV7-9 with TRBJ2-5; a weak D match, TRBD1 (5 bases). Deletions cut 3 bases from V and 4 bases from J, with 18 bases between. Germline loops: CDR1 SEHNR, CDR2 FQNEAQ (reference sequence). This CDR3 has 16 residues. CDR3 sequence: CASSLGHFPSRETQYF. CDR3 nucleotide sequence: TGTGCCAGCAGCTTGGGGCATTTTCCATCCCGAGAGACCCAGTACTTC.

This clone was seen only once. This sequence joins TRBV19 and TRBJ1-2; 10 positions agree with TRBD1. V was pared by 4 bases and J by 2 bases, with 4 bases of the junction left unmatched. CDR1 is LNHDA, CDR2 SQIVND, per germline (reference sequence). The CDR3 has 15 amino acids. This CDR3 is CASSKTDRGNYGYTF. CDR3 nucleotide sequence: TGTGCCAGTAGTAAAACGGACAGGGGGAACTATGGCTACACCTTC.

CDR3 DNA sequence: TGTGCCAGCAATTTGCGGCAGGGGGATGAGCAGTTCTTC. Translated, it gives CASNLRQGDEQFF. V is TRBV2 and J is TRBJ2-1; the match to TRBD1 covers 7 bases. V gave up 7 bases and J gave up 8 bases; unmatched junction bases: 8. The germline V gene encodes CDR1 SNHLY and CDR2 FYNNEI. The CDR3 length is 13 residues.

CDR3 DNA sequence: TGCGCCAGCAGCCGATCACTAGCGGACTCCTACAATGAGCAGTTCTTC. It encodes CASSRSLADSYNEQFF. This chain connects TRBV4-3 to TRBJ2-1, with 8 nucleotides matching TRBD2. The CDR3 length is 16 residues. CDR1 and CDR2 (germline): LGHNA, YSLEER. V lost 4 bases, J lost 0 bases, and 5 bases stayed unmatched.

The chain joins TRBV12-3 or TRBV12-4 to TRBJ2-5; D may correspond to TRBD1 or TRBD2 (6 bases each). V dropped 2 bases and J dropped 6 bases, with 10 bases sitting between them. This CDR3 contains 13 residues. The CDR3 spells CASSLQGRKTQYF. The CDR3 nucleotides are TGTGCCAGCAGTTTACAGGGGAGGAAGACCCAGTACTTC.